This T cell receptor (beta chain) appears in the sequencing data of a study of blood T cell repertoires in COVID-19 (TCRdb year 2020). Broadly, across the study: The collaborator samples originated in the United States, Italy and Spain and spanned the acute and convalescent phases of COVID-19. Nearly every sample came with metadata listing a de-identified subject ID, COVID-19 status, age in years and sex. Where available, HLA class I and class II types were taken from metadata supplied by the sample provider and were not determined by assay-based typing. The prospective study material was composed of cDNA or gDNA derived from T cells, B-cell-depleted T cells, or PBMCs. The repertoires were released in a freely available public database meant as a resource for research on the immune response to SARS-CoV-2. Subjects who had been exposed to COVID-19, were actively infected with it, or had recovered from it provided the deeply sampled blood TCRbeta repertoires that made up the dataset. The samples were drawn from two sources: the first 160 participants of the ongoing ImmuneRACE study, and 1,200 or so subjects contributed by 6 global collaborators. The full study reports these points: Clinical and demographic metadata were provided uncurated, with the amount varying by source and participant.

From the cysteine up to the phenylalanine, the CDR3 has a length of 17 residues. Solely the CDR3 DNA is kept, with 51 bases framed from the first base. CDR1 and CDR2 (SGHVS, FQNEAQ) derive from the germline V gene. V is cut by 5 bases and J by 10 bases, and the space between the germline ends is 24 bases. TCRbeta CDR3 regions were amplified from genomic DNA using the immunoSEQ Assay, a bias-controlled multiplex PCR. In the original analysis: Nucleated cell counts per sample were estimated from amplification of reference gene primers within the assay. To quantify the absolute abundance of each unique TCRbeta CDR3 rearrangement, sequence reads were collapsed and filtered. For each sample, productive Simpson clonality was calculated as the square root of Simpson's diversity index over productive rearrangements. TCRdb re-hosts the immuneACCESS table, in-frame sequences only. Its copies lack some clones; in the studies checked, an unresolved V gene accounts for under half of them, and the cause for the rest is not known. V and J calls and clone size are those listed in that table; D and trimming were worked out from the DNA. Counted in this sample were some 120,000 clones; about 87% of them appeared once. The top ten constitute 3.5% to 4.5% of the sample.

Each collaborating institution followed its own protocols to collect whole blood in K2EDTA tubes. Collaborator samples were shipped for TCRbeta analysis as frozen whole blood, isolated PBMCs, or DNA extracted from either sample type. Comments on this clone: Its antigen is still unknown. Base qualities are not provided; no much larger clone lies one nucleotide away.

The chain uses TRBV7-8 and TRBJ1-6; a tentative D call is TRBD1 (5 bases match). The TCR was taken from a woman in her sixties with acute or convalescent COVID-19. Sequencing used peripheral blood. The DNA sequence reads TGTGCCAGCAGCGCCCGAGCAGGAGGGGAATTTTCATCACCCCTCCACTTT. This yields the protein CASSARAGGEFSSPLHF.